This T cell receptor beta chain was sequenced during a study of blood T cells in healthy people across ages. V was pared by 0 bases and J by 7 bases, with 15 bases between. The CDR3 is 15 residues long. Germline V lookup: CDR1 KGHSH, CDR2 LQKENI. For the second PCR, which ran for roughly 7 to 11 cycles, a sample-barcoded 5' primer and a J-beta primer mix were used. TCRdb redid the calling of the 5' RACE reads with MiXCR, one entry per CDR3 protein. The data contain more than 1,400,000 distinct CDR3 sequences, approximately 42% of them seen just once; the ten biggest clones take up roughly 7.7%. Sequencing was done on a sample of blood. The sequence was obtained from a woman between 18 and 29 years old in good health. This chain connects TRBV18 to TRBJ1-2; no clear D. CDR3 sequence: CASSPPARDVSGYTF. The CDR3 DNA sequence: TGTGCCAGCTCACCACCCGCGAGGGATGTAAGTGGCTACACCTTC.